A selection of T cell receptor beta chains follows, all from one sample in a study of blood T cell repertoires in COVID-19. Some clones are missing from TCRdb's copy, which holds only in-frame ones; the method was immunoSEQ multiplex PCR. Among about 230,000 clones listed, around 92% were seen once. Material: PBMCs or T cells enriched from blood (not recorded which). The receptors were sampled from a woman aged 25-40 years with acute COVID-19. Each CDR3 is given with its conserved first and last residue. Each record gives: D gene, clone size, V gene, J gene, CDR3 protein, CDR3 DNA. A D gene is named only where the DNA matches it firmly. Clone size, where shown, is once, few, many, or a class for clones that have expanded.

d_call: TRBD1
clone_size: -
v_call: TRBV2
j_call: TRBJ1-1
cdr3_aa: CASNPGTGRSTEAFF
cdr3_nt: TGTGCCAGCAACCCCGGGACAGGGCGAAGCACTGAAGCTTTCTTT

d_call: TRBD2
clone_size: -
v_call: TRBV3-1/TRBV3-2
j_call: TRBJ2-5
cdr3_aa: CASSQDIRLAANQETQYF
cdr3_nt: TGTGCCAGCAGCCAAGATATCCGACTAGCGGCGAACCAAGAGACCCAGTACTTC

d_call: TRBD1
clone_size: -
v_call: TRBV5-1
j_call: TRBJ2-3
cdr3_aa: CASSLRDRDTDTQYF
cdr3_nt: TGCGCCAGCAGCTTGAGGGACAGGGACACAGATACGCAGTATTTT

d_call: -
clone_size: -
v_call: TRBV19
j_call: TRBJ1-5
cdr3_aa: CASSISRDSNQPQHF
cdr3_nt: TGTGCCAGTAGTATAAGCAGGGATAGCAATCAGCCCCAGCATTTT

d_call: -
clone_size: -
v_call: TRBV25-1
j_call: TRBJ2-7
cdr3_aa: CASSERGLGYEQYF
cdr3_nt: TGTGCCAGCAGTGAGCGAGGTTTAGGCTACGAGCAGTACTTC

d_call: TRBD1
clone_size: -
v_call: TRBV6-2/TRBV6-3
j_call: TRBJ2-2
cdr3_aa: CASSYGDRGRRAANTGELFF
cdr3_nt: TGTGCCAGCAGTTACGGTGACAGGGGGCGACGGGCGGCGAACACCGGGGAGCTGTTTTTT

d_call: -
clone_size: -
v_call: TRBV7-6
j_call: TRBJ1-2
cdr3_aa: CASSLGAGNYGYTF
cdr3_nt: TGTGCCAGCAGCTTAGGGGCAGGCAACTATGGCTACACCTTC

d_call: TRBD1
clone_size: -
v_call: TRBV28
j_call: TRBJ2-7
cdr3_aa: CAIQQGTYEQYF
cdr3_nt: TGTGCCATACAACAGGGGACATACGAGCAGTACTTC

d_call: TRBD1
clone_size: -
v_call: TRBV7-9
j_call: TRBJ1-1
cdr3_aa: CASSLATGTGIINTEAFF
cdr3_nt: TGTGCCAGCAGCTTAGCCACCGGGACAGGGATTATTAACACTGAAGCTTTCTTT

d_call: -
clone_size: -
v_call: TRBV28
j_call: TRBJ1-2
cdr3_aa: CASSTLDSHYGYTF
cdr3_nt: TGTGCCAGCAGTACCCTGGACAGCCACTATGGCTACACCTTC

d_call: TRBD2
clone_size: -
v_call: TRBV4-1
j_call: TRBJ2-1
cdr3_aa: CASSLELAGGNNEQFF
cdr3_nt: TGCGCCAGCAGCCTTGAGCTAGCGGGGGGCAACAATGAGCAGTTCTTC

d_call: -
clone_size: -
v_call: TRBV7-7
j_call: TRBJ1-1
cdr3_aa: CASSSLTGLNTEAFF
cdr3_nt: TGTGCCAGCAGCTCTTTAACAGGGCTGAACACTGAAGCTTTCTTT

d_call: -
clone_size: -
v_call: TRBV6-2/TRBV6-3
j_call: TRBJ2-2
cdr3_aa: CASSYRFAGELFF
cdr3_nt: TGTGCCAGCAGTTATAGATTCGCCGGGGAGCTGTTTTTT

d_call: TRBD2
clone_size: -
v_call: TRBV6-4
j_call: TRBJ2-3
cdr3_aa: CASSEGTSGGSDTQYF
cdr3_nt: TGTGCCAGCAGTGAAGGGACTAGCGGGGGGTCAGATACGCAGTATTTT

d_call: TRBD1
clone_size: -
v_call: TRBV4-2
j_call: TRBJ2-7
cdr3_aa: CASSQEGQGLYEQYF
cdr3_nt: TGTGCCAGCAGCCAAGAGGGACAGGGACTCTACGAGCAGTACTTC

d_call: TRBD1
clone_size: -
v_call: TRBV7-2
j_call: TRBJ1-5
cdr3_aa: CASSLMGQGGQPQHF
cdr3_nt: TGTGCCAGCAGCTTAATGGGACAGGGGGGTCAGCCCCAGCATTTT

d_call: TRBD2
clone_size: -
v_call: TRBV5-1
j_call: TRBJ2-3
cdr3_aa: CASSLAGLAPIGTDTQYF
cdr3_nt: TGCGCCAGCAGCTTGGCGGGACTAGCCCCCATCGGCACAGATACGCAGTATTTT

d_call: TRBD1
clone_size: -
v_call: TRBV27
j_call: TRBJ2-1
cdr3_aa: CASSLQGAHNEQFF
cdr3_nt: TGTGCCAGCAGTCTACAGGGGGCCCACAATGAGCAGTTCTTC

d_call: -
clone_size: -
v_call: TRBV30
j_call: TRBJ1-5
cdr3_aa: CAWTPGGNQPQHF
cdr3_nt: TGTGCCTGGACCCCGGGGGGTAATCAGCCCCAGCATTTT

d_call: -
clone_size: -
v_call: TRBV15
j_call: TRBJ2-7
cdr3_aa: CATSREGGNYEQYF
cdr3_nt: TGTGCCACCAGCAGAGAGGGGGGAAACTACGAGCAGTACTTC

d_call: -
clone_size: -
v_call: TRBV5-1
j_call: TRBJ1-4
cdr3_aa: CASSLVQGNEKLFF
cdr3_nt: TGCGCCAGCAGCTTGGTTCAGGGTAATGAAAAACTGTTTTTT

d_call: -
clone_size: -
v_call: TRBV18
j_call: TRBJ1-5
cdr3_aa: CASGASNQPQHF
cdr3_nt: TGTGCTAGCGGGGCTAGCAATCAGCCCCAGCATTTT

d_call: TRBD1
clone_size: -
v_call: TRBV25-1
j_call: TRBJ1-1
cdr3_aa: CASSELTGQGHTEAFF
cdr3_nt: TGTGCCAGCAGTGAATTGACGGGACAGGGTCACACTGAAGCTTTCTTT

d_call: -
clone_size: -
v_call: TRBV27
j_call: TRBJ2-2
cdr3_aa: CASSLLLAREVTGELFF
cdr3_nt: TGTGCCAGCAGTTTACTGTTAGCCCGCGAGGTCACCGGGGAGCTGTTTTTT

d_call: -
clone_size: -
v_call: TRBV9
j_call: TRBJ1-1
cdr3_aa: CASSVRGVNTEAFF
cdr3_nt: TGTGCCAGCAGCGTCCGAGGAGTGAACACTGAAGCTTTCTTT

d_call: -
clone_size: -
v_call: TRBV28
j_call: TRBJ2-5
cdr3_aa: CASMTEETQYF
cdr3_nt: TGTGCCAGCATGACAGAAGAGACCCAGTACTTC

d_call: -
clone_size: -
v_call: TRBV10-2
j_call: TRBJ1-5
cdr3_aa: CASSDRAPTQPQHF
cdr3_nt: TGCGCCAGCAGTGACCGCGCCCCGACACAGCCCCAGCATTTT

d_call: -
clone_size: -
v_call: TRBV18
j_call: TRBJ2-7
cdr3_aa: CASSPPIYNVYSYEQYF
cdr3_nt: TGTGCCAGCTCACCCCCAATATACAACGTTTACTCCTACGAGCAGTACTTC

d_call: -
clone_size: -
v_call: TRBV18
j_call: TRBJ1-2
cdr3_aa: CASSPRADSQYGYTF
cdr3_nt: TGTGCCAGCTCACCGAGGGCGGACAGTCAGTATGGCTACACCTTC

d_call: -
clone_size: -
v_call: TRBV7-6
j_call: TRBJ1-4
cdr3_aa: CASSLVGTARNEKLFF
cdr3_nt: TGTGCCAGCAGCTTAGTCGGAACAGCCCGTAATGAAAAACTGTTTTTT

d_call: TRBD2
clone_size: -
v_call: TRBV7-2
j_call: TRBJ2-1
cdr3_aa: CASSLEAGDGYNEQFF
cdr3_nt: TGTGCCAGCAGCTTAGAAGCGGGGGATGGTTACAATGAGCAGTTCTTC

d_call: TRBD1
clone_size: once
v_call: TRBV30
j_call: TRBJ1-2
cdr3_aa: CAWNEGQGNYGYTF
cdr3_nt: TGTGCCTGGAACGAGGGACAGGGCAACTATGGCTACACCTTC

d_call: TRBD2
clone_size: -
v_call: TRBV27
j_call: TRBJ2-1
cdr3_aa: CASQPGLAGSWQFF
cdr3_nt: TGTGCCAGTCAGCCGGGACTAGCGGGGTCTTGGCAGTTCTTC

d_call: TRBD1
clone_size: -
v_call: TRBV5-6
j_call: TRBJ2-3
cdr3_aa: CASSPPGQGTDTQYF
cdr3_nt: TGTGCCAGCAGCCCCCCGGGACAGGGAACAGATACGCAGTATTTT

d_call: TRBD2
clone_size: many
v_call: TRBV13
j_call: TRBJ2-2
cdr3_aa: CASSRSPGLTSTGELFF
cdr3_nt: TGTGCCAGCAGCAGGTCTCCGGGACTAACCTCCACCGGGGAGCTGTTTTTT

d_call: -
clone_size: -
v_call: TRBV5-8
j_call: TRBJ2-7
cdr3_aa: CASVSYEQYF
cdr3_nt: TGTGCCAGCGTGAGTTACGAGCAGTACTTC

d_call: TRBD1
clone_size: -
v_call: TRBV10-2
j_call: TRBJ1-1
cdr3_aa: CASISGGGTEAFF
cdr3_nt: TGCGCCAGCATTTCAGGGGGCGGGACTGAAGCTTTCTTT

d_call: TRBD1
clone_size: -
v_call: TRBV18
j_call: TRBJ1-2
cdr3_aa: CASSQQGQLRPYGYTF
cdr3_nt: TGTGCCAGCTCACAACAGGGACAGCTCAGACCCTATGGCTACACCTTC

d_call: -
clone_size: -
v_call: TRBV7-3
j_call: TRBJ1-6
cdr3_aa: CASSRQGKSPLHF
cdr3_nt: TGTGCCAGCAGCCGGCAGGGAAAATCACCCCTCCACTTT

d_call: -
clone_size: -
v_call: TRBV6-5
j_call: TRBJ1-5
cdr3_aa: CASSRDINQPQHF
cdr3_nt: TGTGCCAGCAGTAGGGACATCAATCAGCCCCAGCATTTT

d_call: -
clone_size: -
v_call: TRBV7-2
j_call: TRBJ1-2
cdr3_aa: CASSLVLWDSAYGYTF
cdr3_nt: TGTGCCAGCAGCTTAGTTTTGTGGGACTCTGCCTATGGCTACACCTTC